This entry describes one T cell receptor (beta chain). Its antigen is as yet unknown. The record originates from a study of cytomegalovirus exposure and HLA in healthy donors. The study's findings and limits: In a later analysis, HLA-associated beta chains showed higher expansion and lower generation probabilities than comparable chains.

Researchers ran the PCR with 60 Vbeta and 13 Jbeta primers. Assay used: immunoSEQ multiplex PCR; TCRdb lists only in-frame clones, some missing. The table includes about 260,000 clones, 84% detected once. Germline values: CDR1 GTSNPN, CDR2 SVGIG (reference sequence). V shed 0 bases, J shed 9 bases, and the junction held 8 bases outside the gene matches. CDR3 length: 14 amino acids. The material sequenced was PBMCs. The TCR originated in a woman between 40 and 50 years old in good health and CMV-seropositive. This rearrangement joins TRBV30 to TRBJ1-3, with TRBD1 matching over 7 bases. As DNA, the CDR3 is TGTGCCTGGAGTGTAGGGACAGCGGTAGGCACCATATATTTT. As protein: CAWSVGTAVGTIYF.